Shown below are 27 T cell receptor beta chains from a single sample sequenced in a study of blood T cell repertoires in COVID-19. Sequencing used immunoSEQ multiplex PCR; TCRdb keeps in-frame clones, though not all of them. Of 300,000 to 350,000 clones in the sample, 80% to 95% were seen once. Sequencing used peripheral blood. These receptors all stem from a woman in her 30s with COVID-19, enrolled during active disease.

The chain employs TRBV7-2 and TRBJ2-1; 12 nucleotides match TRBD2. The CDR3 runs to 15 residues. CDR1 and CDR2 from the germline V gene are SGHTA and FQGNSA. With 3 bases clipped from V and 9 bases from J, the junction kept 6 bases outside the gene matches. CDR3 sequence reads: CASSLQLAGGTEQFF. For the CDR3, the DNA is TGTGCCAGCAGCTTGCAACTAGCGGGAGGCACTGAGCAGTTCTTC.

The chain carries TRBV21-1 and TRBJ2-7; no DNA check was done on the table's D call, TRBD1. TRBV21-1 corresponds to a pseudogene. The CDR3 sequence is 18 residues long. CDR3 sequence (DNA): TGTGCCAGCAGCAGCGGGGACAGGGGCTTTATTGGTGGCTACGAGCAGTACTTC. Translated: CASSSGDRGFIGGYEQYF.

The chain has TRBV4-1 and TRBJ1-1, with 7 bases fitting TRBD1. V lost 3 bases, J lost 7 bases, and 14 bases stayed unmatched. CDR1 is MGHRA and CDR2 is YSYEKL in the germline V gene. The CDR3 length is 16 residues. CDR3 amino acids: CASSHPGGRGFVEAFF. The CDR3 DNA sequence: TGCGCCAGCAGCCACCCCGGGGGCAGGGGGTTTGTTGAAGCTTTCTTT.

The gene calls are TRBV6-5 and TRBJ2-2; 9 nucleotides align to TRBD2. The CDR3 is made up of 16 amino acids. Germline V lookup: CDR1 MNHEY, CDR2 SVGAGI. J was trimmed by 2 bases and V by 4 bases; bases with no gene match: 5. This CDR3 reads CASSLVAGANTGELFF. Written as DNA, the CDR3 is TGTGCCAGCAGTTTAGTAGCGGGAGCAAACACCGGGGAGCTGTTTTTT.

V and J are TRBV5-6 and TRBJ1-1; 7 bases line up with TRBD1. The CDR3 has 14 residues. CDR1 is SGHDT, CDR2 YYEEEE, per germline. V dropped 0 bases and J dropped 5; count of bases not matched to a gene: 4. CDR3 coding DNA: TGTGCCAGCAGCTTGGGGACAGGAAGGACTGAAGCTTTCTTT. It codes for CASSLGTGRTEAFF.

The rearrangement joins TRBV24-1 to TRBJ2-1; 8 positions match TRBD2. Germline CDR1 and CDR2: KGHDR and SFDVKD. There are 14 residues in the CDR3. V was clipped by 5 bases and J by 6 bases; unmatched bases: 5. Here the CDR3 reads CATSAGTRGNEQFF. Written as DNA, the CDR3 is TGTGCCACCAGTGCTGGGACTAGAGGCAATGAGCAGTTCTTC.

The rearrangement joins TRBV6-5 to TRBJ2-5; D might be TRBD1 (6 bases). V lost 6 bases to trimming and J lost 2 bases, with 16 bases between them. Germline V gene sequence: CDR1 MNHEY, CDR2 SVGAGI. The CDR3 contains 15 residues. The chain's CDR3 is CASRNTGTLQETQYF. CDR3 DNA: TGTGCCAGCAGAAATACCGGGACATTACAAGAGACCCAGTACTTC.

This clone was detected only a few times. The V and J genes are TRBV7-2 and TRBJ1-1; D gene unclear. CDR1 is SGHTA, CDR2 FQGNSA, per germline. The CDR3 loop spans 13 amino acids. With 1 base removed from V and 6 bases from J, the gap between germline ends came to 9 bases. The DNA of the CDR3 is TGTGCCAGCAGCTTAGACCCGCGAGCTGAAGCTTTCTTT. Translating it yields CASSLDPRAEAFF.

This chain uses TRBV19 with TRBJ2-3; D perhaps matches TRBD1 (5 bases). The CDR3 sequence is 15 residues long. Trimming took 1 base from V and 3 from J, leaving 11 bases between them. Germline V gene sequence: CDR1 LNHDA, CDR2 SQIVND (reference sequence). The CDR3, as DNA: TGTGCCAGTAGTATAGTCGCAGGGTTAACAGATACGCAGTATTTT. It yields the protein CASSIVAGLTDTQYF.

V usage is TRBV4-3 and J usage is TRBJ2-2; TRBD1 matches at 9 bases. Looked up from germline, CDR1 is LGHNA and CDR2 is YSLEER. After removal of 0 bases from V and 5 bases from J, the junction contained 10 bases not matched to a gene. The CDR3 length is 18 residues. The CDR3 coding sequence is TGCGCCAGCAGCCAAGACATTCTGAACAGGGGGCGGACCGGGGAGCTGTTTTTT. Its protein is CASSQDILNRGRTGELFF.

Turning to this clone: In the same sample, other DNA sequences code for this CDR3. The chain has TRBV28 and TRBJ2-7, with a weak D call TRBD1 (6 bases). Trimming removed 3 bases at V and 3 bases at J, with 6 bases between. CDR3 length equals 12 residues. Germline V gene data show CDR1 as MDHEN and CDR2 as SYDVKM. As DNA, the CDR3 is TGTGCCAGCAGTTTGGACAGCTACGAGCAGTACTTC. This codes for CASSLDSYEQYF.

This rearrangement joins TRBV30 to TRBJ1-3; D is ambiguous. The V and J ends lost 6 bases and 0 bases respectively, with 9 bases between them. This CDR3 has 13 amino acids. CDR1 and CDR2 (germline): GTSNPN, SVGIG (reference sequence). As DNA, the CDR3 is TGTGCCTGTGAGCTCCGCTCTGGAAACACCATATATTTT. Its protein product is CACELRSGNTIYF.

The chain combines TRBV9 with TRBJ2-7, with TRBD2 identical over 8 bases. The CDR3 contains 14 residues. Germline V gene data show CDR1 as SGDLS and CDR2 as YYNGEE. V gave up 3 bases and J gave up 4 bases; unmatched junction bases: 6. The CDR3 sequence is CASSASGRGYEQYF. The CDR3 coding sequence is TGTGCCAGCAGCGCCAGCGGGAGAGGGTACGAGCAGTACTTC.

The J gene is TRBJ2-1, the V gene TRBV7-9, with 7 bases fitting TRBD2. V lost 3 bases, J lost 7 bases, and 6 bases stayed unmatched. The CDR3 totals 14 residues. Germline loops: CDR1 SEHNR, CDR2 FQNEAQ (reference sequence). CDR3 nucleotide sequence: TGTGCCAGCAGCTTCTCGCGGGAGAGGAATGAGCAGTTCTTC. It yields the protein CASSFSRERNEQFF.

This clone was counted a few times. V gene TRBV27 combines with J gene TRBJ2-7; possibly TRBD2 for D (6 bases). CDR3 size: 13 residues. Trimming left V 7 bases short and J 0 bases short, with 10 bases between. Per germline, CDR1 MNHEY and CDR2 SMNVEV (reference sequence). The CDR3 DNA reads as TGTGCCAGCAAGCGGGCCAGCTCCTACGAGCAGTACTTC. Translating it yields CASKRASSYEQYF.

The rearrangement joins TRBV10-3 to TRBJ2-7, with 7 bases identical to TRBD1. The J segment lost 3 bases and the V segment lost 8 bases, leaving 4 bases of the junction unmatched. There are 12 residues in the CDR3. CDR1 is ENHRY and CDR2 is SYGVKD in the germline V gene. In nucleotides, the CDR3 is TGTGCCATCCGGGACAGAGGCTACGAGCAGTACTTC. Its protein is CAIRDRGYEQYF.

The J gene is TRBJ1-1, the V gene TRBV5-1; a weak D match, TRBD1 (6 bases). CDR3 length: 14 amino acids. V was shortened by 4 bases and J by 2 bases, with 12 bases between the two germline ends. Germline V gives CDR1 SGHRS, CDR2 YFSETQ. DNA for the CDR3: TGCGCCAGCAGCACAGGACAGATAAACACTGAAGCTTTCTTT. The encoded protein is CASSTGQINTEAFF.

J is TRBJ1-4 and V is TRBV7-2; maybe TRBD1 (5 bases). CDR1 is SGHTA and CDR2 is FQGNSA in the germline V gene. Trimming stripped 7 bases from V and 7 bases from J, with 13 bases between. This CDR3 contains 13 residues. The CDR3 region is CASNLARGEKLFF. CDR3 bases: TGTGCCAGCAACCTGGCAAGGGGTGAAAAACTGTTTTTT.

The J gene is TRBJ2-7, the V gene TRBV30; 8 bases match TRBD1. The CDR3 totals 15 residues. The germline CDR1 and CDR2 sequences are GTSNPN and SVGIG (reference sequence). V dropped 1 base and J dropped 2; count of bases not matched to a gene: 7. CDR3 DNA: TGTGCCTGGAGTGGCCGGACAGGGCAGACCTACGAGCAGTACTTC. It codes for CAWSGRTGQTYEQYF.

The CDR3 spells CATSRPGQSEGKLFF. CDR3 nucleotides: TGTGCCACCAGCAGACCAGGACAGTCCGAGGGAAAACTGTTTTTT. The chain uses TRBV15 and TRBJ1-4; D is possibly TRBD1 (6 bases). This CDR3 is built from 15 residues. Deletions cut 2 bases from V and 10 bases from J, with 17 bases between. Germline CDR1 reads LNHNV; CDR2 reads YYDKDF (reference sequence). Full variable domain (remainder filled in from reference TRBV15 and TRBJ1-4): DAMVIQNPRYQVTQFGKPVTLSCSQTLNHNVMYWYQQKSSQAPKLLFHYYDKDFNNEADTPDNFQSRRPNTSFCFLDIRSPGLGDTAMYLCATSRPGQSEGKLFFGSGTQLSVL.

This chain joins TRBV7-2 and TRBJ2-3; 8 positions match TRBD1. Germline values: CDR1 SGHTA, CDR2 FQGNSA. This CDR3 region has 15 residues. J gave up 3 bases and V 5 bases, and 7 bases lay outside the gene matches. CDR3 sequence: CASSLRGQRTDTQYF. The CDR3 DNA reads TGTGCCAGCAGCCTCAGGGGGCAGAGGACAGATACGCAGTATTTT.

The gene calls are TRBV5-6 and TRBJ1-1; D is unresolved. Trimming cost V 4 bases and J 3 bases, with 7 bases left between them. Germline CDR1 and CDR2: SGHDT and YYEEEE. The CDR3 is 12 residues long. The CDR3 coding sequence is TGTGCCAGCAGCCTCTTAGACACTGAAGCTTTCTTT. This sequence encodes CASSLLDTEAFF.

For the CDR3, the DNA is TGCGCCAGCAGCCAAGTGGGGACAGCGGGAAACACCATATATTTT. This sequence encodes CASSQVGTAGNTIYF. The rearrangement joins TRBV4-1 to TRBJ1-3; 7 bases line up with TRBD1. V gave up 1 base and J gave up 4 bases; unmatched junction bases: 4. Germline-derived CDR1 and CDR2 are MGHRA and YSYEKL. There are 15 residues in the CDR3.

The V and J genes are TRBV2 and TRBJ2-1, with a possible D match to TRBD1 (6 bases). Trimming removed 1 base from V and 8 bases from J, with 12 bases in between. Germline-derived CDR1 and CDR2 are SNHLY and FYNNEI. The CDR3 totals 14 residues. The DNA of the CDR3 is TGTGCCAGCAGTGAAGGGGGGACACTACATGAGCAGTTCTTC. Translated: CASSEGGTLHEQFF. Together with reference TRBV2 and TRBJ2-1, the CDR3 gives the full variable domain: EPEVTQTPSHQVTQMGQEVILRCVPISNHLYFYWYRQILGQKVEFLVSFYNNEISEKSEIFDDQFSVERPDGSNFTLKIRSTKLEDSAMYFCASSEGGTLHEQFFGPGTRLTVL.

The chain has TRBV5-1 and TRBJ2-1; D unclear. Germline assignment: CDR1 SGHRS and CDR2 YFSETQ. The CDR3 runs to 14 residues. The V and J ends lost 0 bases and 6 bases respectively, with 10 bases between them. The CDR3 region has the DNA TGCGCCAGCAGCTTGGGACCCGGGTCCAATGAGCAGTTCTTC. Residues: CASSLGPGSNEQFF.

The gene calls are TRBV10-3 and TRBJ2-3; TRBD2 matches 11 bases. CDR3 length equals 16 residues. V trimming: 3 bases; J trimming: 6 bases; junction bases outside the gene matches: 8. Germline V gives CDR1 ENHRY, CDR2 SYGVKD. The CDR3 is CAISDAGLAEKDTQYF. The CDR3 DNA is TGTGCCATCAGTGACGCGGGACTAGCGGAGAAGGATACGCAGTATTTT.

In DNA, the CDR3 is TGCAGCGGGGTAGGGACAGGGGTAAGGAGCACTGAAGCTTTCTTT. Protein product: CSGVGTGVRSTEAFF. The chain combines TRBV29-1 with TRBJ1-1; 10 bases agree with TRBD1. Germline-derived CDR1 and CDR2 are SQVTM and ANQGSEA. Germline trimming cut 7 bases from V and 4 bases from J; bases unmatched to any gene: 12. This CDR3 region has 15 residues.